This TCR beta chain appears in the sequencing data of a study of cytotoxic CD8 clonotypes in ibrutinib-treated CLL. Study-wide results and limits: Clonality went up at ibrutinib response and then declined back toward baseline at progression.

Investigators sourced around 2 micrograms of genomic DNA from cryopreserved PBMCs for TCR beta libraries. In the case of this clone: As yet, its antigen is unknown.

Profiling relied on immunoSEQ multiplex PCR, and the TCRdb table lists in-frame clones only, not all of them. Of 300,000 to 400,000 clones listed, 67% are singletons. The CDR3 is 13 residues long. V lost 8 bases, J lost 4 bases, and 12 bases lay in between. The germline CDR1 and CDR2 sequences are SGHRS and YFSETQ. Sequenced material: PBMCs, taken after 36 months of ibrutinib treatment. This receptor was obtained from a human donor with chronic lymphocytic leukemia. This chain connects TRBV5-1 to TRBJ1-4; the D gene is possibly TRBD1 (6 bases). Here the CDR3 DNA reads TGCGCCAGTCGGACAGAACTTAATGAAAAACTGTTTTTT. Its protein product is CASRTELNEKLFF.